One sample yielded the 27 T cell receptor beta chains listed below, sequenced in a study of identical twins. TCRdb itself ran the 5' RACE reads through MiXCR, one entry per CDR3 protein. Altogether 250,000 to 350,000 distinct CDR3 sequences are present, roughly 8.6% being singletons, with the ten largest covering less than 2.5%. These data were likewise used in another study, on yellow fever vaccine responses in identical twins.

Sequences were obtained from memory (CD45RO+) T cells sorted from blood. These receptors were obtained from a woman between 18 and 29 years old in good health.

This clonotype was found a few times. This chain joins TRBV3-1 and TRBJ2-3; D perhaps matches TRBD1 (6 bases). The V gene's germline CDR1 is LGHDT and CDR2 YNNKEL (reference sequence). Trimming took off 10 bases at V and 4 bases at J, with 18 bases between the two ends. This CDR3 contains 14 residues. The CDR3 region has the DNA TGTGCCACGAATAGGGGGATGGGGTCAGATACGCAGTATTTT. Amino acids: CATNRGMGSDTQYF.

This clonotype occurred many times. This chain links TRBV20-1 with TRBJ2-1, with D possibly TRBD2 on 6 matching bases. The CDR3 is made up of 16 amino acids. Looked up from germline, CDR1 is DFQATT and CDR2 is SNEGSKA (reference sequence). V was pared by 6 bases and J by 0 bases, with 18 bases between. CDR3 nucleotide sequence: TGCAGTGCGAAACGGGGGAACGGAATCTCCTACAATGAGCAGTTCTTC. Translated, it gives CSAKRGNGISYNEQFF.

The chain couples TRBV2 to TRBJ1-3; 8 bases are a match to TRBD1. This CDR3 is 16 amino acids long. Germline loops: CDR1 SNHLY, CDR2 FYNNEI. The junction had 8 bases not matched to a gene; V was cut back by 6 bases and J by 1 base. CDR3 DNA: TGTGCCAGCAGCAGGACAGGGAGAAGTTCTGGAAACACCATATATTTT. Protein product: CASSRTGRSSGNTIYF. Combining the CDR3 with reference TRBV2 and TRBJ1-3 gives the whole variable domain EPEVTQTPSHQVTQMGQEVILRCVPISNHLYFYWYRQILGQKVEFLVSFYNNEISEKSEIFDDQFSVERPDGSNFTLKIRSTKLEDSAMYFCASSRTGRSSGNTIYFGEGSWLTVV.

The V call is TRBV11-3, the J call TRBJ2-1, with D perhaps TRBD1 or TRBD2 (5 bases each). V dropped 1 base and J dropped 5 bases, with 12 bases sitting between them. The CDR3 totals 15 residues. CDR1 is SGHNT and CDR2 is YENEEA in the germline V gene. Here the CDR3 reads CASSLVGGADNEQFF. CDR3 in DNA: TGTGCCAGCAGCTTAGTTGGGGGAGCTGACAATGAGCAGTTCTTC.

The chain couples TRBV2 to TRBJ1-6; the D is unclear. The germline gives CDR1 SNHLY, CDR2 FYNNEI. Trimming stripped 4 bases from V and 7 bases from J, with 8 bases between. The CDR3 spans 13 residues. The DNA for the CDR3 is TGTGCCAGCAGTGTGGAGGACAATTCACCCCTCCACTTT. It codes for CASSVEDNSPLHF.

The table lists this clonotype with many counts. The chain carries TRBV6-5 and TRBJ2-7; D is ambiguous. V shed 3 bases and J shed 0 bases, with 12 bases lying between them. This CDR3 has 15 residues. Germline CDR1 and CDR2: MNHEY and SVGAGI. The CDR3 DNA sequence: TGTGCCAGCAGTTATAGCCAAAAAGCCTCCTACGAGCAGTACTTC. Protein: CASSYSQKASYEQYF.

A few counts support this clonotype. The chain has TRBV5-1 and TRBJ2-1; D is uncertain. V was shortened by 4 bases and J by 2 bases, with 7 bases between the two germline ends. CDR3 size: 13 residues. Per the germline V gene, CDR1 is SGHRS and CDR2 is YFSETQ. The CDR3 nucleotides read TGCGCCAGCAGCGTTGAGCCCTACAATGAGCAGTTCTTC. Translated: CASSVEPYNEQFF.

This clonotype was counted many times. The rearrangement links TRBV12-3 or TRBV12-4 to TRBJ1-1; D ambiguous. CDR3 length: 14 amino acids. The germline V and J ends were trimmed by 3 bases and 4 bases, with 12 bases remaining between them. Here the CDR3 reads CASSFKVSGTEAFF. The CDR3 DNA reads as TGTGCCAGCAGTTTTAAGGTCTCGGGCACTGAAGCTTTCTTT.

The sample holds many counts of this clonotype. The genes are TRBV6-6 and TRBJ2-1; 9 bases agree with TRBD2. Per germline, CDR1 MNHNY and CDR2 SVGAGI (reference sequence). The J segment lost 2 bases and the V segment lost 1 base, leaving 3 bases of the junction unmatched. The CDR3 length is 16 residues. CDR3 protein: CASSYLAGGTYNEQFF. Here the CDR3 DNA reads TGTGCCAGCAGTTACTTGGCGGGAGGGACCTACAATGAGCAGTTCTTC.

This clonotype was picked up many times. The chain carries TRBV5-1 and TRBJ2-7; 7 positions match TRBD1. The trim removed 1 base at V and 3 bases at J, leaving 4 bases unmatched. From germline, CDR1 is SGHRS and CDR2 YFSETQ. The CDR3 runs 14 residues. The CDR3 sequence is CASSLTGEGYEQYV. The DNA of the CDR3 is TGCGCCAGCAGCTTGACAGGGGAAGGCTACGAGCAGTACGTC.

The table lists this clonotype with a few counts. Germline and junction disagree at one end, which may indicate a read error. CDR3 nucleotides: TGTGCCTGCAGCCCTAGGACTAGCGGGGGGACCTACAATGAGCAGTTCTTC. Translating it yields CACSPRTSGGTYNEQFF. This rearrangement joins TRBV2 to TRBJ2-1; 14 positions match TRBD2. Germline CDR1 and CDR2: SNHLY and FYNNEI. The CDR3 sequence is 17 residues long.

This clonotype was detected only a few times. The chain couples TRBV28 to TRBJ1-4, with D possibly being TRBD1 (6 bases). The CDR3 has 12 residues. Germline CDR1 reads MDHEN; CDR2 reads SYDVKM. Trimming took 6 bases from V and 8 from J, leaving 10 bases between them. CDR3 sequence (DNA): TGTGCCAGCAGGACAGGTCACGAAAAACTGTTTTTT. Amino acids: CASRTGHEKLFF. The entire variable domain, with the rest obtained from reference TRBV28 and TRBJ1-4, is as follows: DVKVTQSSRYLVKRTGEKVFLECVQDMDHENMFWYRQDPGLGLRLIYFSYDVKMKEKGDIPEGYSVSREKKERFSLILESASTNQTSMYLCASRTGHEKLFFGSGTQLSVL.

The sample holds many counts of this clonotype. The chain has TRBV12-3 or TRBV12-4 and TRBJ2-5; possibly TRBD2 for D (5 bases). Trimming removed 3 bases at V and 10 bases at J, with 12 bases between. The CDR3 loop spans 12 amino acids. The CDR3 bases are TGTGCCAGCAGTTTTTACGGTGAGGGCCAGTACTTC. Protein product: CASSFYGEGQYF.

The chain couples TRBV5-4 to TRBJ2-5, with 11 bases identical to TRBD1. Germline V lookup: CDR1 SGHNT, CDR2 YYREEE (reference sequence). Trimming took 2 bases from V and 3 from J; bases not matched to a gene: 6. The CDR3 is 16 residues long. The CDR3: CASSFGTGGGKETQYF. The CDR3 DNA reads TGTGCCAGCAGCTTTGGGACAGGGGGGGGCAAAGAGACCCAGTACTTC.

This clonotype came up many times. This chain uses TRBV7-8 with TRBJ1-2; D uncertain. This CDR3 is built from 17 residues. Per germline, CDR1 SGHVS and CDR2 FQNEAQ. Trimming stripped 1 base from V and 6 bases from J, with 21 bases between. CDR3 sequence: CASSLVLTPVQRDGYTF. The CDR3 DNA reads as TGTGCCAGCAGCTTAGTCCTCACCCCCGTACAAAGAGATGGCTACACCTTC.

This clonotype was counted ten times or more. This chain links TRBV20-1 with TRBJ2-3; D remains unclear. The V gene lost 6 bases and the J gene lost 4 bases, with 14 bases spanning the gap. CDR3 size: 13 residues. From germline, CDR1 is DFQATT and CDR2 SNEGSKA (reference sequence). CDR3 DNA sequence: TGCAGTGCCCCGCCTCGGCGCCCAGATACGCAGTATTTT. Amino acids: CSAPPRRPDTQYF.

This clonotype was seen many times. The rearrangement links TRBV5-1 to TRBJ2-3; possible D gene TRBD1, 6 bases. Trimming stripped 0 bases from V and 1 base from J, with 9 bases between. The CDR3 spans 15 residues. Germline V lookup: CDR1 SGHRS, CDR2 YFSETQ. The CDR3 sequence is CASSLDGQRTDTQYF. The CDR3 DNA sequence: TGCGCCAGCAGCTTGGATGGACAGCGCACAGATACGCAGTATTTT.

This clonotype showed up just a few times. This chain uses TRBV12-5 with TRBJ2-2; D might be TRBD1 or TRBD2, each matching 5 bases. The germline CDR1 and CDR2 sequences are LGHNT and FRNRAP. This CDR3 spans 15 amino acids. V was shortened by 3 bases and J by 2 bases, with 10 bases between the two germline ends. The CDR3 DNA is TGTGCTAGTGGTTTAGGGACGGGCAACACCGGGGAGCTGTTTTTT. Its protein product is CASGLGTGNTGELFF.

This chain connects TRBV6-5 to TRBJ2-5; 9 bases match TRBD2. CDR1 and CDR2 (germline): MNHEY, SVGAGI. The CDR3 consists of 14 residues. Germline trimming cut 10 bases from V and 5 bases from J; bases unmatched to any gene: 11. CDR3 coding DNA: TGTGCCACCGTTAGCGGGAGCTTGGAGGAGACCCAGTACTTC. Translating gives CATVSGSLEETQYF.

The chain combines TRBV2 with TRBJ2-3; D gene ambiguous. The CDR3 totals 14 residues. The germline CDR1 and CDR2 sequences are SNHLY and FYNNEI. The V end lost 9 bases, the J end lost 2 bases, and 15 bases lay between the germline ends. The DNA for the CDR3 is TGTGCCAGGAGCACGAGCCGGACCACAGATACGCAGTATTTT. Translating gives CARSTSRTTDTQYF.

This sequence joins TRBV5-1 and TRBJ2-4; D is perhaps TRBD1 (6 bases). The CDR3 covers 15 residues. CDR1 and CDR2 (germline): SGHRS, YFSETQ. Deletions cut 1 base from V and 3 bases from J, with 11 bases between. The CDR3 reads CASSLPGAGKNIQYF. CDR3 in DNA: TGCGCCAGCAGCTTGCCAGGGGCGGGCAAAAACATTCAGTACTTC.

This chain joins TRBV19 and TRBJ1-2; D perhaps matches TRBD1 (5 bases). From germline, CDR1 is LNHDA and CDR2 SQIVND (reference sequence). V was shortened by 4 bases and J by 4 bases, with 13 bases between the two germline ends. The CDR3 spans 14 residues. DNA for the CDR3: TGTGCCAGTAGTACCAGACAGAACATCTATGGCTACACCTTC. Translating gives CASSTRQNIYGYTF. The complete variable domain, with remaining parts taken from reference TRBV19 and TRBJ1-2, reads DGGITQSPKYLFRKEGQNVTLSCEQNLNHDAMYWYRQDPGQGLRLIYYSQIVNDFQKGDIAEGYSVSREKKESFPLTVTSAQKNPTAFYLCASSTRQNIYGYTFGSGTRLTVV.

This clonotype was observed at least ten times. This chain connects TRBV5-1 to TRBJ2-1, with TRBD2 matching 12 bases. The trim removed 2 bases at V and 3 bases at J, leaving 9 bases unmatched. Germline V gene sequence: CDR1 SGHRS, CDR2 YFSETQ. This CDR3 contains 18 residues. CDR3 bases: TGCGCCAGCAGCTTCCGAACGGGACTAGCGGGCGGCTACAATGAGCAGTTCTTC. It translates to CASSFRTGLAGGYNEQFF.

This clonotype was observed a few times. The V and J genes are TRBV20-1 and TRBJ1-1; 7 bases map to TRBD1. This CDR3 is built from 15 residues. V trimming: 6 bases; J trimming: 4 bases; junction bases outside the gene matches: 14. Germline assignment: CDR1 DFQATT and CDR2 SNEGSKA (reference sequence). This CDR3 reads CSAPHRQGKGTEAFF. The CDR3 DNA is TGCAGTGCACCGCACCGACAGGGTAAAGGCACTGAAGCTTTCTTT.

The chain has TRBV12-3 or TRBV12-4 and TRBJ2-1, with a possible D match to TRBD1 (6 bases). Trimming removed 1 base from V and 6 bases from J, with 13 bases in between. The CDR3 covers 15 residues. The CDR3 sequence is CASSLDRASLNEQFF. The DNA for the CDR3 is TGTGCCAGCAGTTTAGACAGGGCCTCACTCAATGAGCAGTTCTTC.

This clonotype was seen at least ten times. The genes are TRBV3-2 and TRBJ2-1; TRBD1 was called by the table and not checked on the DNA. TRBV3-2 is a listed pseudogene. CDR3 size: 15 residues. The CDR3 sequence is CASSQGTPLVNEQFF. The DNA of the CDR3 is TGTGCCAGCAGCCAGGGGACCCCCCTGGTCAATGAGCAGTTCTTC.

In its sample, this clonotype was seen a few times. Here the CDR3 DNA reads TGTGCCAGCAGTCCGGGACAGGGGCCCGGGGAGCTGTTTTTT. Translating gives CASSPGQGPGELFF. This chain uses TRBV6-4 with TRBJ2-2; 10 bases map to TRBD1. The CDR3 runs to 14 residues. With V trimmed by 5 bases and J by 6 bases, 3 bases remained unmatched. Germline V CDR1 and CDR2: MRHNA, SNTAGT.